The 23 T cell receptor beta chains below come from one sample, sequenced in a study of blood T cell repertoires in COVID-19. Profiled with immunoSEQ multiplex PCR; TCRdb holds only in-frame clones, not every one. The sample lists under 200,000 clones; around 90% were seen once. Specimen: peripheral blood. Receptor source: a man aged 60-69 years with active or convalescent COVID-19.

The rearrangement links TRBV4-2 to TRBJ2-1; 10 bases map to TRBD2. CDR1 and CDR2 from the germline V gene are LGHNA and YNFKEQ. The J segment lost 5 bases and the V segment lost 1 base, leaving 5 bases of the junction unmatched. This CDR3 is 16 amino acids long. For the CDR3, the DNA is TGTGCCAGCAGCCAAGTGGTAGCGGGGGGCGACAATGAGCAGTTCTTC. It is translated as CASSQVVAGGDNEQFF.

Written as DNA, the CDR3 is TGTGCCAGCAGCCAACTAGCGGTGGGGACCTACGAGCAGTACTTC. Residues: CASSQLAVGTYEQYF. The chain uses TRBV27 and TRBJ2-7; TRBD2 agrees at 8 bases. Trimming took 6 bases from V and 2 from J; bases not matched to a gene: 9. This CDR3 is 15 amino acids long. Germline-derived CDR1 and CDR2 are MNHEY and SMNVEV (reference sequence).

The table lists this clone with a few counts. V gene TRBV2 combines with J gene TRBJ1-6; 8 positions match TRBD1. The CDR3 length is 15 residues. The ends lost 1 base at V and 9 bases at J; junction bases unmatched: 5. Germline-derived CDR1 and CDR2 are SNHLY and FYNNEI. The chain's CDR3 is CASSEVRGQGSPLHF. The CDR3 DNA follows: TGTGCCAGCAGTGAAGTCAGGGGGCAGGGTTCACCCCTCCACTTT.

This clone was picked up one time. The same CDR3 can be traced to other DNA sequences in this sample. The chain is built from TRBV5-1 and TRBJ1-4, with D perhaps matching TRBD1 (5 bases). V lost 4 bases, J lost 7 bases, and 14 bases lay in between. This CDR3 has 14 amino acids. Germline CDR1 reads SGHRS; CDR2 reads YFSETQ. DNA of the CDR3: TGCGCCAGCAGCCTGGAAGGGGCCGGTGAAAAACTGTTTTTT. This codes for CASSLEGAGEKLFF.

The chain joins TRBV27 to TRBJ2-4; 7 nucleotides line up with TRBD1. There are 15 residues in the CDR3. The V gene's germline CDR1 is MNHEY and CDR2 SMNVEV (reference sequence). With V trimmed by 4 bases and J by 1 base, 4 bases remained unmatched. The CDR3 DNA is TGTGCCAGCAGTTCACAGGGGAAGGCCAAAAACATTCAGTACTTC. Translation: CASSSQGKAKNIQYF.

J is TRBJ1-5 and V is TRBV6-5; D possibly corresponds to TRBD1 (5 bases). Germline V gene data show CDR1 as MNHEY and CDR2 as SVGAGI. The CDR3 totals 14 residues. The ends were cut back, 6 bases at V and 5 bases at J, with 14 bases in the middle. DNA of the CDR3: TGTGCCAGCAGGCGGCCGGGGGGGGATCAGCCCCAGCATTTT. As protein: CASRRPGGDQPQHF.

V and J are TRBV6-5 and TRBJ1-1; D is uncertain. CDR3 length: 15 residues. CDR1 and CDR2 (germline): MNHEY, SVGAGI. V lost 0 bases, J lost 4 bases, and 12 bases lay in between. The CDR3 DNA reads TGTGCCAGCAGTTACTCGACCGGGATAGGCACTGAAGCTTTCTTT. The encoded protein is CASSYSTGIGTEAFF.

The gene calls are TRBV5-6 and TRBJ1-1; TRBD1 matches at 8 bases. Trimming cost V 4 bases and J 10 bases; bases outside gene matches: 15. The V gene's germline CDR1 is SGHDT and CDR2 YYEEEE. The CDR3 runs 15 residues. The CDR3 nucleotides read TGTGCCAGCAGCCGGGCCAAGACAGGGGCAGTTGTAGCTTTCTTT. This sequence encodes CASSRAKTGAVVAFF. Based on the CDR3 plus reference TRBV5-6 and TRBJ1-1, the full variable domain is DAGVTQSPTHLIKTRGQQVTLRCSPKSGHDTVSWYQQALGQGPQFIFQYYEEEERQRGNFPDRFSGHQFPNYSSELNVNALLLGDSALYLCASSRAKTGAVVAFFGQGTRLTVV.

This chain uses TRBV2 with TRBJ1-1; TRBD1 might be the D (6 bases). V was trimmed by 4 bases and J by 5 bases, leaving 17 bases between them. The CDR3 length is 15 residues. CDR1 and CDR2 from the germline V gene are SNHLY and FYNNEI. CDR3 sequence reads: CASSASLGARTEAFF. CDR3 DNA sequence: TGTGCCAGCAGTGCCTCCTTGGGGGCGCGTACTGAAGCTTTCTTT.

The gene calls are TRBV5-1 and TRBJ2-7; 14 bases agree with TRBD2. V was pared by 4 bases and J by 0 bases, with 9 bases of the junction left unmatched. This CDR3 contains 18 residues. The germline CDR1 and CDR2 sequences are SGHRS and YFSETQ. The CDR3 loop reads CASSRTGTSGGSSYEQYF. DNA of the CDR3: TGCGCCAGCAGCAGAACCGGGACTAGCGGGGGAAGCTCCTACGAGCAGTACTTC. The whole variable domain, remainder taken from reference TRBV5-1 and TRBJ2-7, is KAGVTQTPRYLIKTRGQQVTLSCSPISGHRSVSWYQQTPGQGLQFLFEYFSETQRNKGNFPGRFSGRQFSNSRSEMNVSTLELGDSALYLCASSRTGTSGGSSYEQYFGPGTRLTVT.

This sequence joins TRBV10-1 and TRBJ2-7; the D gene is possibly TRBD1 (5 bases). The CDR3 runs 13 residues. The germline CDR1 and CDR2 sequences are WNHNN and SYGVQD (reference sequence). Trimming stripped 8 bases from V and 2 bases from J, with 13 bases between. In nucleotides, the CDR3 is TGCGCCAGCTCAGGGCAGGGTACCTACGAGCAGTACTTC. Translating it yields CASSGQGTYEQYF.

The J gene is TRBJ1-1, the V gene TRBV21-1. TRBV21-1 is noted as a pseudogene. The CDR3 length is 14 residues. The chain's CDR3 is CASSKCSGDTEAFF. In DNA form, the CDR3 reads TGTGCCAGCAGCAAGTGCTCCGGGGACACTGAAGCTTTCTTT.

The chain carries TRBV7-9 and TRBJ1-2; 9 nucleotides match TRBD1. The CDR3 runs 17 residues. CDR1 and CDR2 (germline): SEHNR, FQNEAQ (reference sequence). Germline trimming cut 5 bases from V and 7 bases from J; bases unmatched to any gene: 17. For the CDR3, the DNA is TGTGCCAGCAGCACAAAATCCGGGACAGGGCCCCTTGGTGGCTACACCTTC. Its translation is CASSTKSGTGPLGGYTF.

The chain employs TRBV19 and TRBJ2-5, with D tentatively TRBD2 (6 bases). Germline lookup yields CDR1 LNHDA and CDR2 SQIVND (reference sequence). This CDR3 comprises 13 residues. Trimming left V 7 bases short and J 5 bases short, with 14 bases between. The CDR3 bases are TGTGCCAGTACCAGAGCGGGTGGGGAGACCCAGTACTTC. Protein: CASTRAGGETQYF.

The J gene is TRBJ1-3, the V gene TRBV6-4; 9 bases agree with TRBD1. The ends lost 10 bases at V and 2 bases at J; junction bases unmatched: 9. Germline CDR1 is MRHNA and CDR2 is SNTAGT. The CDR3 is made up of 15 amino acids. The CDR3 DNA reads as TGTGCCACATTAAGACAGGGGGTGGCTGGAAACACCATATATTTT. As protein: CATLRQGVAGNTIYF.

This sequence joins TRBV27 and TRBJ1-2; possible D gene TRBD1, 5 bases. CDR3 length equals 15 residues. Trimming took 10 bases from V and 5 from J, leaving 23 bases between them. CDR1 is MNHEY and CDR2 is SMNVEV in the germline V gene (reference sequence). The chain's CDR3 is CATTPQGRGYYGYTF. The CDR3 DNA reads TGTGCCACCACACCCCAAGGGAGGGGCTATTATGGCTACACCTTC.

The chain joins TRBV9 to TRBJ2-7; D gene unclear. Germline V CDR1 and CDR2: SGDLS, YYNGEE. The CDR3 runs to 14 residues. The V end lost 0 bases, the J end lost 0 bases, and 7 bases lay between the germline ends. This CDR3 is CASSVARSSYEQYF. The CDR3 nucleotides are TGTGCCAGCAGCGTAGCCAGGTCCTCCTACGAGCAGTACTTC.

This rearrangement joins TRBV7-9 to TRBJ2-2; perhaps TRBD1 as D (6 bases). V was clipped by 5 bases and J by 6 bases, with 25 bases between them. Germline V gene sequence: CDR1 SEHNR, CDR2 FQNEAQ (reference sequence). The CDR3 has 18 residues. This CDR3 is CASSPTLALGAKAGELFF. CDR3 coding DNA: TGTGCCAGCAGCCCCACGTTAGCGTTGGGGGCTAAAGCCGGGGAGCTGTTTTTT.

This clone occurred once. The chain carries TRBV3-1 (or the pseudogene TRBV3-2) and TRBJ1-2; D remains unclear. This CDR3 is 12 amino acids long. Germline V gene lookup returns CDR1 LGHDT and CDR2 YNNKEL (reference sequence). With 1 base removed from V and 6 bases from J, the gap between germline ends came to 6 bases. CDR3 protein: CASSQGRNGYTF. For the CDR3, the DNA is TGTGCCAGCAGCCAAGGTAGAAATGGCTACACCTTC.

The chain has TRBV6-1 and TRBJ2-1, with TRBD2 matching over 7 bases. V dropped 3 bases and J dropped 8; count of bases not matched to a gene: 7. This CDR3 spans 14 amino acids. CDR1 and CDR2 (germline): MNHNS, SASEGT. The chain's CDR3 is CASSDIGRRDEQFF. As DNA, the CDR3 is TGTGCCAGCAGTGACATCGGGAGGCGAGATGAGCAGTTCTTC.

This clone was detected only a few times. The CDR3 DNA is TGCAGCGTTGTACTCGGACAGGGCCCTAACTATGGCTACACCTTC. As protein: CSVVLGQGPNYGYTF. The rearrangement uses TRBV29-1 and TRBJ1-2; 8 nucleotides line up with TRBD1. V was pared by 4 bases and J by 0 bases, with 7 bases of the junction left unmatched. The CDR3 spans 15 residues. Germline V gene sequence: CDR1 SQVTM, CDR2 ANQGSEA.

In its sample, this clone was seen many times. The V call is TRBV19, the J call TRBJ1-5; 9 nucleotides agree with TRBD1. Germline CDR1 and CDR2: LNHDA and SQIVND (reference sequence). CDR3 length equals 17 residues. J lost 0 bases, V lost 3 bases, and 6 bases had no gene match. CDR3 in DNA: TGTGCCAGTAGTATGCGGACAGGGGCCTCTAGCAATCAGCCCCAGCATTTT. Residues: CASSMRTGASSNQPQHF.

This clone was found once. V is TRBV30 and J is TRBJ1-1; the D gene is possibly TRBD1 (6 bases). The germline V gene has CDR1 GTSNPN and CDR2 SVGIG (reference sequence). With 5 bases removed from V and 7 bases from J, the gap between germline ends came to 14 bases. The CDR3 totals 12 residues. This CDR3 reads CAWVTQGNEAFF. CDR3 coding DNA: TGTGCCTGGGTTACCCAGGGGAATGAAGCTTTCTTT.